This T cell receptor beta chain was documented in a study of a mutant IDH1 vaccine in newly diagnosed glioma. About the research overall: The initiation of vaccination occurred 4-6 weeks after radiotherapy alone, or with temozolomide cycles. Earlier treatment was radiotherapy, temozolomide, or both, with most getting both. Treated patients had a mean age of approximately 40 years and a roughly 62% male, 37.5% female split.

The protocol was immunoSEQ multiplex PCR, while the TCRdb copy is restricted to in-frame clones and leaves out a portion. Among some 59,000 clones listed, 89% were seen once. Concerning this clone itself: Its antigen is unidentified.

The V and J ends lost 3 bases and 4 bases respectively, with 13 bases between them. CDR3 length: 15 amino acids. Germline V gene data show CDR1 as MNHEY and CDR2 as SMNVEV (reference sequence). Time point given: week 11, during vaccination. Vaccine doses each comprised 300 ug of mutant IDH1 20-mer peptide, with topical imiquimod. Sequencing used PBMCs, obtained from a glioma patient whose treatment included an IDH1 peptide vaccine. The receptor's source is a man in his forties or fifties with glioma. The chain is built from TRBV27 and TRBJ2-1, with a tentative D call TRBD1 (7 bases). In nucleotides, the CDR3 is TGTGCCAGCAGTTTCCCACAGGGGACTTACAATGAGCAGTTCTTC. It encodes CASSFPQGTYNEQFF.